This T cell receptor (beta chain) was sequenced for a study of OX40 agonist ivuxolimab in advanced cancers. In the study overall: The dose-escalation cohort was around 83% male, with a mean age of 60 years, ranging roughly 20 to 90.

Generated by immunoSEQ multiplex PCR, the TCRdb table keeps only in-frame clones and is missing some. The table shows about 26,000 clones, with approximately 83% occurring only once. Findings of the study overall: At 0.1 to 3.0 mg/kg, clonal expansion of CD4+ and CD8+ blood T cells had occurred by week 6. The mean number of expanded clones was higher in CD8+ T cells than in CD4+.

With respect to this clone: Its specificity is unknown.

From germline, CDR1 is ENHRY and CDR2 SYGVKD. With 6 bases clipped from V and 6 bases from J, the junction kept 8 bases outside the gene matches. The CDR3 has 14 amino acids. This clonotype originated in an adult with an advanced solid tumor such as melanoma, head and neck, liver or kidney cancer. The V call is TRBV10-3, the J call TRBJ2-1; 7 positions agree with TRBD1. The sequenced sample was CD4+ or CD8+ T cells sorted from blood, obtained in a trial of the OX40 agonist ivuxolimab. CDR3 loop: CAISPNRDSNEQFF. Here the CDR3 DNA reads TGTGCCATCAGCCCAAACCGGGACAGCAATGAGCAGTTCTTC.